The 30 T cell receptor beta chains below were found in one sample sequenced in a study of cytotoxic CD8 clonotypes in ibrutinib-treated CLL. The method was immunoSEQ multiplex PCR; TCRdb's version includes in-frame clones alone and lacks a portion of them. The profile shows some 150,000 clones, around three quarters of them singletons. Sequenced material: PBMCs, taken after 12 months of ibrutinib treatment. These receptors came from a human donor with chronic lymphocytic leukemia.

The chain is built from TRBV7-9 and TRBJ1-2; 9 nucleotides align to TRBD1. Trimming cost V 5 bases and J 7 bases; bases outside gene matches: 8. Looked up from germline, CDR1 is SEHNR and CDR2 is FQNEAQ (reference sequence). CDR3 size: 14 residues. The CDR3 spells CASSTGQGFGGYTF. CDR3 sequence (DNA): TGTGCCAGCAGCACGGGACAGGGCTTTGGTGGCTACACCTTC.

This chain uses TRBV18 with TRBJ2-7, with 9 bases identical to TRBD1. The CDR3 loop spans 15 amino acids. The ends lost 3 bases at V and 2 bases at J; junction bases unmatched: 5. CDR1 and CDR2 (germline): KGHSH, LQKENI. The CDR3 protein is CASSPGQGITYEQYF. In DNA form, the CDR3 reads TGTGCCAGCTCACCGGGACAGGGTATCACCTACGAGCAGTACTTC.

The chain has TRBV4-3 and TRBJ2-5; 14 bases are shared with TRBD2. The germline gives CDR1 LGHNA, CDR2 YSLEER. The CDR3 has 15 residues. The junction had 2 bases not matched to a gene; V was cut back by 3 bases and J by 5 bases. Here the CDR3 reads CASSHGTSGSETQYF. The DNA for the CDR3 is TGCGCCAGCAGCCACGGGACTAGCGGGAGTGAGACCCAGTACTTC.

This chain joins TRBV28 and TRBJ1-2; 9 positions agree with TRBD1. The CDR3 covers 16 residues. The germline CDR1 and CDR2 sequences are MDHEN and SYDVKM. With V trimmed by 2 bases and J by 3 bases, 7 bases remained unmatched. CDR3 protein: CASSLVGGQGDYGYTF. Written as DNA, the CDR3 is TGTGCCAGCAGTTTAGTCGGGGGACAGGGTGACTATGGCTACACCTTC.

V gene TRBV2 combines with J gene TRBJ1-6; 7 bases map to TRBD1. The CDR3 extends over 15 amino acids. Germline V gene lookup returns CDR1 SNHLY and CDR2 FYNNEI. The trim removed 4 bases at V and 7 bases at J, leaving 7 bases unmatched. The DNA of the CDR3 is TGTGCCAGCAGTGGAGCTGGACAGGTCAATTCACCCCTCCACTTT. Translated, it gives CASSGAGQVNSPLHF. The whole variable domain, filled in from reference TRBV2 and TRBJ1-6, reads EPEVTQTPSHQVTQMGQEVILRCVPISNHLYFYWYRQILGQKVEFLVSFYNNEISEKSEIFDDQFSVERPDGSNFTLKIRSTKLEDSAMYFCASSGAGQVNSPLHFGNGTRLTVT.

Concerning this clone: The junction departs from germline at one end; a sequencing error may be responsible. V gene TRBV29-1 combines with J gene TRBJ1-1, with unresolved D. The CDR3 runs 12 residues. Looked up from germline, CDR1 is SQVTM and CDR2 is ANQGSEA. CDR3 protein: CSVVQMNTEVFF. CDR3 in DNA: TGCAGCGTTGTACAGATGAACACTGAAGTTTTCTTT.

The CDR3 reads CASSSDWGTGEEDTQYF. The CDR3 DNA reads as TGTGCCAGCAGCTCCGACTGGGGGACAGGGGAAGAAGATACGCAGTATTTT. The rearrangement links TRBV7-8 to TRBJ2-3, with 10 bases fitting TRBD1. The ends lost 4 bases at V and 5 bases at J; junction bases unmatched: 12. This CDR3 has 17 residues. The germline V gene has CDR1 SGHVS and CDR2 FQNEAQ.

The J gene is TRBJ1-2, the V gene TRBV19; 10 nucleotides align to TRBD1. This CDR3 has 19 amino acids. Germline assignment: CDR1 LNHDA and CDR2 SQIVND (reference sequence). Trimming removed 3 bases from V and 4 bases from J; junction bases left unmatched: 17. CDR3 protein: CASSMSLGTGVISSYGYTF. CDR3 sequence (DNA): TGTGCCAGTAGTATGAGTTTGGGGACAGGGGTGATTTCGAGCTATGGCTACACCTTC.

This chain joins TRBV27 and TRBJ1-3; the D gene is possibly TRBD1 (5 bases). V dropped 6 bases and J dropped 3 bases, with 12 bases sitting between them. The germline gives CDR1 MNHEY, CDR2 SMNVEV (reference sequence). This CDR3 is 14 amino acids long. This CDR3 is CASRPGTYGNTIYF. CDR3 DNA sequence: TGTGCCAGCAGACCCGGGACCTATGGAAACACCATATATTTT.

A few counts support this clone. V is TRBV2 and J is TRBJ1-1; D is perhaps TRBD1 (5 bases). CDR3 length: 15 residues. Germline CDR1 is SNHLY and CDR2 is FYNNEI. V was trimmed by 0 bases and J by 5 bases, leaving 13 bases between them. CDR3 loop: CASSEARGVRTEAFF. The DNA for the CDR3 is TGTGCCAGCAGTGAAGCCCGGGGGGTAAGAACTGAAGCTTTCTTT.

This chain connects TRBV28 to TRBJ1-2, with TRBD1 identical over 9 bases. The ends lost 7 bases at V and 1 base at J; junction bases unmatched: 10. The V gene's germline CDR1 is MDHEN and CDR2 SYDVKM. CDR3 length: 16 residues. The CDR3 region has the DNA TGTGCCAGCACCCTCGGGCGGGACAGGGTTAACTATGGCTACACCTTC. Its translation is CASTLGRDRVNYGYTF.

CDR3 in DNA: TGTGCCAGCAGCTTAGCGCCGGGGGGGCTGGGGGAGACCCAGTACTTC. Its protein is CASSLAPGGLGETQYF. The chain links TRBV7-8 to TRBJ2-5; 8 nucleotides match TRBD2. Trimming removed 0 bases from V and 5 bases from J; junction bases left unmatched: 8. This CDR3 contains 16 residues. Looked up from germline, CDR1 is SGHVS and CDR2 is FQNEAQ.

V gene TRBV5-1 combines with J gene TRBJ1-4, with TRBD1 as a possible D gene (6 bases). From germline, CDR1 is SGHRS and CDR2 YFSETQ. This CDR3 contains 13 residues. Trimming removed 1 base at V and 14 bases at J, with 15 bases between. The CDR3 spells CASSLRGRESLFF. The CDR3 DNA sequence: TGCGCCAGCAGCTTGCGGGGGCGGGAAAGCCTGTTTTTT.

The chain links TRBV7-2 to TRBJ2-7; D gene ambiguous. Trimming removed 5 bases from V and 4 bases from J, with 9 bases in between. Germline V gives CDR1 SGHTA, CDR2 FQGNSA. CDR3 length equals 12 residues. CDR3 nucleotides: TGTGCCAGCAGCGTCGATGGGTACGAGCAGTACTTC. Its translation is CASSVDGYEQYF.

The rearrangement uses TRBV4-1 and TRBJ2-1; 9 bases are shared with TRBD2. The CDR3 is 15 amino acids. Per the germline V gene, CDR1 is MGHRA and CDR2 is YSYEKL. With V trimmed by 4 bases and J by 3 bases, 4 bases remained unmatched. The CDR3 region is CASSPGRGGYNEQFF. The CDR3 nucleotides are TGCGCCAGCAGCCCCGGGCGGGGGGGCTACAATGAGCAGTTCTTC.

J is TRBJ2-1 and V is TRBV7-2; 15 bases are a match to TRBD2. This CDR3 is 16 amino acids long. The ends lost 3 bases at V and 5 bases at J; junction bases unmatched: 2. Germline V CDR1 and CDR2: SGHTA, FQGNSA. The CDR3 region is CASSLGLAGGHNEQFF. The CDR3 DNA reads as TGTGCCAGCAGCTTGGGACTAGCGGGAGGCCACAATGAGCAGTTCTTC.

V and J are TRBV9 and TRBJ1-1, with unresolved D. The CDR3 runs 12 residues. Germline CDR1 and CDR2: SGDLS and YYNGEE. V dropped 6 bases and J dropped 0 bases, with 6 bases sitting between them. The CDR3 coding sequence is TGTGCCAGCAACGAACTGAACACTGAAGCTTTCTTT. This gives the protein CASNELNTEAFF. The variable domain in full, with the rest retrieved from reference TRBV9 and TRBJ1-1, is DSGVTQTPKHLITATGQRVTLRCSPRSGDLSVYWYQQSLDQGLQFLIQYYNGEERAKGNILERFSAQQFPDLHSELNLSSLELGDSALYFCASNELNTEAFFGQGTRLTVV.

The chain employs TRBV7-6 and TRBJ2-5; D is unresolved. There are 15 residues in the CDR3. CDR1 is SGHVS and CDR2 is FNYEAQ in the germline V gene. V was trimmed by 5 bases and J by 3 bases, leaving 16 bases between them. The DNA of the CDR3 is TGTGCCAGCAGCCGGGCCTCGAGATCGGAAGAGACCCAGTACTTC. Amino acid sequence: CASSRASRSEETQYF.

The chain links TRBV28 to TRBJ2-2; the match to TRBD1 covers 7 bases. CDR3 size: 14 residues. The germline V gene encodes CDR1 MDHEN and CDR2 SYDVKM. Unmatched junction bases numbered 5, after V lost 3 bases and J lost 7 bases. CDR3 in amino acids: CASSLNRGNGELFF. As DNA, the CDR3 is TGTGCCAGCAGTTTGAACAGGGGAAACGGGGAGCTGTTTTTT.

The V call is TRBV27, the J call TRBJ1-6; perhaps TRBD1 as D (5 bases). The V and J ends lost 0 bases and 7 bases respectively, with 16 bases between them. There are 17 residues in the CDR3. CDR1 is MNHEY and CDR2 is SMNVEV in the germline V gene (reference sequence). The CDR3 region has the DNA TGTGCCAGCAGTTTATCGAGGACAAAGGGGTCGAATTCACCCCTCCACTTT. The encoded protein is CASSLSRTKGSNSPLHF.

This chain uses TRBV7-2 with TRBJ2-7; 10 bases are a match to TRBD2. V dropped 5 bases and J dropped 2; count of bases not matched to a gene: 6. Germline CDR1 reads SGHTA; CDR2 reads FQGNSA. The CDR3 runs to 15 residues. In nucleotides, the CDR3 is TGTGCCAGCAGCCCTCAAGCGGGAGGGCCCTACGAGCAGTACTTC. It yields the protein CASSPQAGGPYEQYF.

The rearrangement uses TRBV7-6 and TRBJ1-6, with D hard to call. CDR1 is SGHVS, CDR2 FNYEAQ, per germline. Trimming cost V 1 base and J 10 bases, with 5 bases left between them. The CDR3 runs 12 residues. The CDR3 loop is CASSLGESPLHF. As DNA, the CDR3 is TGTGCCAGCAGCTTAGGAGAGTCACCCCTCCACTTT.

This clone was observed a few times. The chain uses TRBV18 and TRBJ1-2, with D possibly matching TRBD1 (5 bases). V was pared by 4 bases and J by 6 bases, with 15 bases between. CDR3 length equals 14 residues. Germline V gene sequence: CDR1 KGHSH, CDR2 LQKENI. CDR3 DNA sequence: TGTGCCAGCTCACGCACACAGGAGATTAATGGCTACACCTTC. Translation: CASSRTQEINGYTF.

The gene calls are TRBV25-1 and TRBJ2-2, with no clear D. The CDR3 runs to 16 residues. The V gene lost 3 bases and the J gene lost 0 bases, with 11 bases spanning the gap. CDR1 is MGHDK, CDR2 SYGVNS, per germline. CDR3 DNA sequence: TGTGCCAGCAGTGATGGTAGCACCGCGAACACCGGGGAGCTGTTTTTT. Translation: CASSDGSTANTGELFF.

DNA of the CDR3: TGTGCCAGCAGTTTGCGAGAGCCCTATAGCAATCAGCCCCAGCATTTT. Amino acid sequence: CASSLREPYSNQPQHF. The chain joins TRBV28 to TRBJ1-5; D unclear. Looked up from germline, CDR1 is MDHEN and CDR2 is SYDVKM. The CDR3 consists of 16 residues. Trimming removed 3 bases at V and 0 bases at J, with 12 bases between.

This clone was found a few times. The chain employs TRBV18 and TRBJ1-1; tentatively, D is TRBD1 (5 bases). V was pared by 6 bases and J by 0 bases, with 20 bases between. This CDR3 has 17 amino acids. CDR1 KGHSH and CDR2 LQKENI come from the germline V gene. The DNA for the CDR3 is TGTGCCAGCTCCCCGCGGGGGTCAGGGTTGGTGAACACTGAAGCTTTCTTT. Protein product: CASSPRGSGLVNTEAFF.

This chain uses TRBV27 with TRBJ1-2; D not resolved. Germline V gene lookup returns CDR1 MNHEY and CDR2 SMNVEV (reference sequence). Trimming cost V 10 bases and J 8 bases, with 14 bases left between them. CDR3 length equals 11 residues. The CDR3 DNA is TGTGCCACCCTAAAGGGAGGGGGCTACACCTTC. Encoded protein: CATLKGGGYTF.

The chain carries TRBV2 and TRBJ2-2; weak D call: TRBD2 (6 bases). The ends were cut back, 5 bases at V and 7 bases at J, with 14 bases in the middle. From germline, CDR1 is SNHLY and CDR2 FYNNEI. The CDR3 covers 14 residues. CDR3 sequence: CASSLAEGIGELFF. The DNA of the CDR3 is TGTGCCAGCAGTTTAGCGGAAGGTATCGGGGAGCTGTTTTTT.

This chain connects TRBV19 to TRBJ2-7; the D is unclear. Germline values: CDR1 LNHDA, CDR2 SQIVND (reference sequence). The CDR3 runs to 19 residues. The V end was cut by 4 bases, the J end by 0 bases, with 25 bases between. The CDR3 protein is CASSTSGPADIINSYEQYF. CDR3 bases: TGTGCCAGTAGTACTTCCGGGCCAGCCGACATAATTAACTCCTACGAGCAGTACTTC.

The CDR3 DNA is TGTGCCAGCAGTCAACGTGGGGGAGCTGACGAGCAGTACTTC. Its translation: CASSQRGGADEQYF. The chain uses TRBV28 and TRBJ2-7; the D call may be TRBD1 or TRBD2 (5 bases each). V was pared by 5 bases and J by 5 bases, with 16 bases between. CDR1 is MDHEN and CDR2 is SYDVKM in the germline V gene. The CDR3 is made up of 14 amino acids.